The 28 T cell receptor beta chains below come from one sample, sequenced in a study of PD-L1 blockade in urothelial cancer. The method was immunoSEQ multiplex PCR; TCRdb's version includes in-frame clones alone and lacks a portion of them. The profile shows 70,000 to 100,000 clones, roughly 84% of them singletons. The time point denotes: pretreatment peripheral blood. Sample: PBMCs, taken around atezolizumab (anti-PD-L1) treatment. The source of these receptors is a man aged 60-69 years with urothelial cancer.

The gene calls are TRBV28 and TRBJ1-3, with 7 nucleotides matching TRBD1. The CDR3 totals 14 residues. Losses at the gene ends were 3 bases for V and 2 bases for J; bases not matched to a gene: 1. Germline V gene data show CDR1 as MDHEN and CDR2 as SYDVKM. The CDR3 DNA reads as TGTGCCAGCAGTTTGACAGGGACTGGAAACACCATATATTTT. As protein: CASSLTGTGNTIYF.

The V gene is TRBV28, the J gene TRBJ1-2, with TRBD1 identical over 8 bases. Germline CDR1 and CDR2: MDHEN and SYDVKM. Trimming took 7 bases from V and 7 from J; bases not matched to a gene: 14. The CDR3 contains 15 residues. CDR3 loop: CASITPGGVKGGYTF. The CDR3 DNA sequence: TGTGCCAGCATCACACCAGGGGGCGTCAAAGGTGGCTACACCTTC.

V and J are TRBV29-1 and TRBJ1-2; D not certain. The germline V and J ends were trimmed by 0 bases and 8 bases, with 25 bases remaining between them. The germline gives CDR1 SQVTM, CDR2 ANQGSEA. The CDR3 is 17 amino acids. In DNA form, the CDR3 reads TGCAGCGTTGAAGAAACCGGGTCGGTTACGGCGGGTGGGGGCTACACCTTC. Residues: CSVEETGSVTAGGGYTF.

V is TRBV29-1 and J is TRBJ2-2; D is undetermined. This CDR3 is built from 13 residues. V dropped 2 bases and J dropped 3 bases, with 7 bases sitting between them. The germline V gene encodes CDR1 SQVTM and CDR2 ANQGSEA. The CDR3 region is CSVEPRDTGELFF. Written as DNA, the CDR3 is TGCAGCGTTGAACCCCGGGACACCGGGGAGCTGTTTTTT.

CDR3 coding DNA: TGCAGCGTTGACGGCACTAGCGGGAGAACAGATACGCAGTATTTT. Translated: CSVDGTSGRTDTQYF. This chain joins TRBV29-1 and TRBJ2-3; 11 bases match TRBD2. The trim removed 3 bases at V and 3 bases at J, leaving 5 bases unmatched. Looked up from germline, CDR1 is SQVTM and CDR2 is ANQGSEA. CDR3 length: 15 amino acids.

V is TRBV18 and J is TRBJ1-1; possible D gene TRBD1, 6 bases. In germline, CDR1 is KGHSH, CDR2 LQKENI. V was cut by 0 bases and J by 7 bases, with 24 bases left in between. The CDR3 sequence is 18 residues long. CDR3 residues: CASSPPSETGLTSFEAFF. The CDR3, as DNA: TGTGCCAGCTCACCACCGTCGGAGACAGGCCTAACTTCCTTTGAAGCTTTCTTT.

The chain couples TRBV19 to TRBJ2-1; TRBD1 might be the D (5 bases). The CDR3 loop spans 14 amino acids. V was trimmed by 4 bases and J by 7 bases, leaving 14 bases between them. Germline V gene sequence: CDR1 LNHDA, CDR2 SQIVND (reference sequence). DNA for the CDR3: TGTGCCAGTAGTAAGCAGGGAATTAGGAATGAGCAGTTCTTC. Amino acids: CASSKQGIRNEQFF.

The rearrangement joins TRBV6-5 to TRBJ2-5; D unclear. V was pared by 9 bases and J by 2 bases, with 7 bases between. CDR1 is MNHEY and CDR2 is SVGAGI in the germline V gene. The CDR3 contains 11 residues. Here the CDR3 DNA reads TGTGCCAGTGGTCTACAAGAGACCCAGTACTTC. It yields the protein CASGLQETQYF.

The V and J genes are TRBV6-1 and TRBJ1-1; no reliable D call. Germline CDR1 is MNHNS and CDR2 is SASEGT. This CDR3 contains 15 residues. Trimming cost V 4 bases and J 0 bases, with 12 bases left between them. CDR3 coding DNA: TGTGCCAGCAGTGTTAACGCAGGAATGAACACTGAAGCTTTCTTT. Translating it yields CASSVNAGMNTEAFF.

The CDR3 loop reads CASSHPDRVGSEQYF. CDR3 DNA sequence: TGCGCCAGCAGCCACCCGGACAGGGTTGGATCCGAGCAGTACTTC. The chain combines TRBV5-1 with TRBJ2-7; 8 positions agree with TRBD1. Looked up from germline, CDR1 is SGHRS and CDR2 is YFSETQ. The CDR3 has 15 amino acids. The junction had 12 bases not matched to a gene; V was cut back by 4 bases and J by 6 bases.

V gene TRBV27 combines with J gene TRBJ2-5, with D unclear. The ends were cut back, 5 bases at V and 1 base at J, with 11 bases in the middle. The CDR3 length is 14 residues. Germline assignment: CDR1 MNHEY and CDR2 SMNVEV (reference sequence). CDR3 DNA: TGTGCCAGCAGTCCCACCCAGATCCAAGAGACCCAGTACTTC. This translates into CASSPTQIQETQYF.

The CDR3 bases are TGTGCCAGCAGCCAATGGACTATCCAAGAGACCCAGTACTTC. Translating it yields CASSQWTIQETQYF. The V gene is TRBV7-9, the J gene TRBJ2-5; TRBD2 might be the D (6 bases). Germline CDR1 reads SEHNR; CDR2 reads FQNEAQ (reference sequence). The ends were cut back, 5 bases at V and 1 base at J, with 11 bases in the middle. There are 14 residues in the CDR3.

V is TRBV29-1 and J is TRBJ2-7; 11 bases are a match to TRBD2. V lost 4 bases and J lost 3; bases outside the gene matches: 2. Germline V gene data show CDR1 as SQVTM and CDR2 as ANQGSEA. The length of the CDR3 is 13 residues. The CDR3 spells CSVVGTSGYEQYF. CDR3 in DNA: TGCAGCGTTGTAGGGACTAGCGGCTACGAGCAGTACTTC.

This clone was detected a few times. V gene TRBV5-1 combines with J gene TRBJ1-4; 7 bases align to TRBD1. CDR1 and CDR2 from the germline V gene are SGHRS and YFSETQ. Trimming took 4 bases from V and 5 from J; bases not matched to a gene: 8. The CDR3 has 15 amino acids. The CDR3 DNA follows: TGCGCCAGCAGCGATCCAGGGGGTGACAATGAAAAACTGTTTTTT. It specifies CASSDPGGDNEKLFF.

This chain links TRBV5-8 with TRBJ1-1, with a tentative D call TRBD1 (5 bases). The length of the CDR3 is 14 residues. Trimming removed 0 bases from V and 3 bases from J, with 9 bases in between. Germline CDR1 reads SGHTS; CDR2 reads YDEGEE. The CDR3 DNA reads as TGTGCCAGCAGCTTGGCAGGGAGGGACACTGAAGCTTTCTTT. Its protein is CASSLAGRDTEAFF.

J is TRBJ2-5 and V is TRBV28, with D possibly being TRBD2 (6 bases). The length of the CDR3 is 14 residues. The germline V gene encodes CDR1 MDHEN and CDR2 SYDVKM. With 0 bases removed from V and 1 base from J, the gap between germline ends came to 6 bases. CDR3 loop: CASSLWGGQETQYF. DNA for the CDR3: TGTGCCAGCAGTTTATGGGGGGGCCAAGAGACCCAGTACTTC.

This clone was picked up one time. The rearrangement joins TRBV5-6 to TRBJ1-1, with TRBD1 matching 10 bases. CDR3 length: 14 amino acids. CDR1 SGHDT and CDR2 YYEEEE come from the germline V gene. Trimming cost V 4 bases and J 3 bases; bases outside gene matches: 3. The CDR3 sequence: CASSQTGGDTEAFF. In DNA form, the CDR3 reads TGTGCCAGCAGCCAGACAGGGGGCGACACTGAAGCTTTCTTT.

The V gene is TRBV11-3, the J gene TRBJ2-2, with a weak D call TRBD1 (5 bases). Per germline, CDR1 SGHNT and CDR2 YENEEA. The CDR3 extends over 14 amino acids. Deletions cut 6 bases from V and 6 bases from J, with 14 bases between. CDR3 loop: CASSTDRSPGELFF. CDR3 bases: TGTGCCAGCAGTACCGACAGATCCCCCGGGGAGCTGTTTTTT.

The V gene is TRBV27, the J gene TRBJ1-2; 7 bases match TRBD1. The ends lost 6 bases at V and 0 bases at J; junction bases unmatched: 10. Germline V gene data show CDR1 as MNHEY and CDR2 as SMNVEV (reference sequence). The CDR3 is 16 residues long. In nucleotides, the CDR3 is TGTGCCAGCAGGGCCCACGGGACAGCCGCTAACTATGGCTACACCTTC. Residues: CASRAHGTAANYGYTF.

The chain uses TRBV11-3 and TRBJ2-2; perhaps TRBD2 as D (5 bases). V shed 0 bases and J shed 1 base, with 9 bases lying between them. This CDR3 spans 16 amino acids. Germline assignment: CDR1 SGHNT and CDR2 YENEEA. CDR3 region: CASSLDHGGNTGELFF. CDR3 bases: TGTGCCAGCAGCTTAGATCACGGAGGGAACACCGGGGAGCTGTTTTTT.

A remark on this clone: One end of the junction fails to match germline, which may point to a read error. This CDR3 is CSVVASTGPPSSYNSPPHF. The CDR3 DNA reads as TGCAGCGTTGTTGCTTCGACAGGTCCCCCGAGCTCCTATAATTCACCCCCCCACTTT. This sequence joins TRBV29-1 and TRBJ1-6; a possible D gene is TRBD1 (6 bases). CDR1 is SQVTM, CDR2 ANQGSEA, per germline. This CDR3 region has 19 residues.

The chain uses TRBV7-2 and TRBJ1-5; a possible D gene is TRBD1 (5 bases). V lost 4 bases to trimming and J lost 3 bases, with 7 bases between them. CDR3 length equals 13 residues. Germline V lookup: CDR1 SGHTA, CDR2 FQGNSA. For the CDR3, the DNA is TGTGCCAGCAGCTGGGGCCTCAATCAGCCCCAGCATTTT. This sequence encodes CASSWGLNQPQHF.

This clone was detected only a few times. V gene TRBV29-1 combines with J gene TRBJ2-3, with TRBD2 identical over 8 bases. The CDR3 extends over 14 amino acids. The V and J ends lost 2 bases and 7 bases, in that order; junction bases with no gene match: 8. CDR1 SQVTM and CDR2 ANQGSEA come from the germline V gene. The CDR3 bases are TGCAGCGTTGAACCGGGACTAGAAATATATACGCAGTATTTT. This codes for CSVEPGLEIYTQYF.

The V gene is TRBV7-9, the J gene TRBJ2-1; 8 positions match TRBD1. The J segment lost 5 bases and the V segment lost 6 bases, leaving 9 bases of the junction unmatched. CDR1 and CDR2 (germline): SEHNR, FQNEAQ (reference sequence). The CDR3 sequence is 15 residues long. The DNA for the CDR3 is TGTGCCAGCAGACTAGCAGGGACAGGACACAATGAGCAGTTCTTC. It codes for CASRLAGTGHNEQFF.

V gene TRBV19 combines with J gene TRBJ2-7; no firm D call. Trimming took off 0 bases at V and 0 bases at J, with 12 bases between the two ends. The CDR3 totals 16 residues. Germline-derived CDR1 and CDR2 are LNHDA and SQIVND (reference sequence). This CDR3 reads CASSIDLAGSSYEQYF. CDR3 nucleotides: TGTGCCAGTAGTATAGATCTTGCCGGTAGCTCCTACGAGCAGTACTTC.

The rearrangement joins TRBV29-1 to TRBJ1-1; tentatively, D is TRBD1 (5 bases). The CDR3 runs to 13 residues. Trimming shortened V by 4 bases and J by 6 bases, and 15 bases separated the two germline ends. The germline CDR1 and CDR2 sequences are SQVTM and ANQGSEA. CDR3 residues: CSVGGGKVAEAFF. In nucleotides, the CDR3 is TGCAGCGTTGGGGGGGGGAAGGTGGCTGAAGCTTTCTTT.

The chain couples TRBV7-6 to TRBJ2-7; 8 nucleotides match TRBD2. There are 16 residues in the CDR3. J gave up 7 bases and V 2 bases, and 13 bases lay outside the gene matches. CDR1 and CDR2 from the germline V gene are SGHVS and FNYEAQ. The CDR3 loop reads CASSLRGGAGAEEQYF. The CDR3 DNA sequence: TGTGCCAGCAGCTTAAGGGGGGGAGCGGGAGCGGAGGAGCAGTACTTC.

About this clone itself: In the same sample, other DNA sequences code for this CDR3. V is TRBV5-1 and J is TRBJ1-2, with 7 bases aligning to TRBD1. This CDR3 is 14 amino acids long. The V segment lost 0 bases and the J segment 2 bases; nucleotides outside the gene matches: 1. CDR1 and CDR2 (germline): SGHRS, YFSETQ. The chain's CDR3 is CASSLGQGNYGYTF. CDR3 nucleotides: TGCGCCAGCAGCTTGGGACAGGGAAACTATGGCTACACCTTC.